This T cell receptor beta chain is drawn from a study of T cell responses to AZD1222 COVID-19 vaccine. Repertoires were generated with immunoSEQ multiplex PCR, while TCRdb's copy carries only in-frame clones and drops some. The sample records around 150,000 clones, about 90% being singletons. V was cut by 3 bases and J by 1 base, with 6 bases left in between. Looked up from germline, CDR1 is MNHEY and CDR2 is SVGAGI. The length of the CDR3 is 14 residues. This receptor was taken from an adult who received the AZD1222 COVID-19 vaccine. The sequences come from peripheral blood, collected 28 days after the second AZD1222 dose. The rearrangement links TRBV6-5 to TRBJ2-2; no clear D. CDR3 loop: CASSYSGNTGELFF. The CDR3 nucleotides read TGTGCCAGCAGTTATTCGGGGAACACCGGGGAGCTGTTTTTT.